This entry lists 14 T cell receptor beta chains sequenced from one sample in a study of T cells in Graves' hyperthyroidism and ophthalmopathy. RNA transcripts yielded amplified TCR beta CDR3 regions. With the HTBI primer set, the TCR CDR3 went through a first round of RT-PCR. TCRdb re-derived calls from the multiplex PCR reads in MiXCR, one entry per CDR3 protein. The sample carries 490,000 or so distinct CDR3 sequences, roughly 45% recorded once. The specimen was peripheral blood or thyroid tissue (not recorded which). The receptors shown here come from an adult woman with Graves' disease, either hyperthyroidism or ophthalmopathy (not recorded which).

CDR3 region: CAIGGGANVLTF. CDR3 coding DNA: TGTGCCATCGGAGGAGGGGCCAACGTCCTGACTTTC. The chain has TRBV10-3 and TRBJ2-6; D might be TRBD2 (5 bases). V shed 8 bases and J shed 4 bases, with 6 bases lying between them. The length of the CDR3 is 12 residues. The V gene's germline CDR1 is ENHRY and CDR2 SYGVKD.

This clonotype was seen ten or more times. This chain connects TRBV5-4 to TRBJ2-7; TRBD2 matches at 7 bases. Trimming cost V 5 bases and J 5 bases; bases outside gene matches: 10. The CDR3 length is 14 residues. Germline CDR1 is SGHNT and CDR2 is YYREEE (reference sequence). In DNA, the CDR3 is TGTGCCAGCAGTCCCACTAGCGACTTAGACGAGCAGTACTTC. The encoded protein is CASSPTSDLDEQYF.

This chain links TRBV20-1 with TRBJ2-5; 12 bases are a match to TRBD1. J gave up 5 bases and V 6 bases, and 10 bases lay outside the gene matches. Germline CDR1 DFQATT, CDR2 SNEGSKA (reference sequence). The CDR3 spans 15 residues. DNA of the CDR3: TGCAGTGCCGCTACTCCGGGACAGGGGGCGGAGACCCAGTACTTC. Encoded protein: CSAATPGQGAETQYF.

The chain combines TRBV25-1 with TRBJ1-6, with a weak D call TRBD1 (5 bases). The germline V gene has CDR1 MGHDK and CDR2 SYGVNS. Trimming shortened V by 7 bases and J by 8 bases, and 12 bases separated the two germline ends. The CDR3 contains 13 residues. The CDR3 DNA sequence: TGTGCCAGCAAAGGGCAGGGCGATTCACCCCTCCACTTT. Translating gives CASKGQGDSPLHF.

This clonotype was seen repeatedly, ten times or more. The chain has TRBV2 and TRBJ2-1; 13 bases are a match to TRBD2. V shed 4 bases and J 9 bases; nucleotides not matched to a gene: 6. Germline V CDR1 and CDR2: SNHLY, FYNNEI. The CDR3 consists of 15 residues. The CDR3 DNA reads as TGTGCCAGCAGTGGACTAGCGGGAGGAATTGGTGAGCAGTTCTTC. Residues: CASSGLAGGIGEQFF.

This clonotype was recorded a few times. The chain joins TRBV15 to TRBJ2-5, with a tentative D call TRBD2 (6 bases). The CDR3 extends over 12 amino acids. V lost 0 bases to trimming and J lost 10 bases, with 9 bases between them. The germline V gene encodes CDR1 LNHNV and CDR2 YYDKDF (reference sequence). Here the CDR3 reads CATSRDDGGQYF. The CDR3 DNA sequence: TGTGCCACCAGCAGAGACGACGGGGGCCAGTACTTC.

The chain combines TRBV29-1 with TRBJ2-5; 9 bases map to TRBD2. Germline V gene lookup returns CDR1 SQVTM and CDR2 ANQGSEA. CDR3 length equals 13 residues. The CDR3 is CSGIAGVQETQYF. The CDR3 region has the DNA TGCAGTGGGATAGCGGGAGTCCAAGAGACCCAGTACTTC.

This clonotype was counted ten times or more. The chain employs TRBV9 and TRBJ2-6; the match to TRBD2 covers 15 bases. The CDR3 runs to 20 residues. Trimming took 3 bases from V and 3 from J; bases not matched to a gene: 10. Germline V gene sequence: CDR1 SGDLS, CDR2 YYNGEE. Here the CDR3 reads CASSGTRGLAGGVGANVLTF. In nucleotides, the CDR3 is TGTGCCAGCAGCGGAACGAGGGGACTAGCGGGAGGAGTTGGGGCCAACGTCCTGACTTTC.

The chain couples TRBV7-9 to TRBJ1-1; TRBD1 matches 8 bases. V lost 5 bases to trimming and J lost 5 bases; unmatched junction nucleotides: 13. Germline lookup yields CDR1 SEHNR and CDR2 FQNEAQ (reference sequence). This CDR3 contains 16 residues. The CDR3 DNA is TGTGCCAGCAGCCTCCCCCCGGGACAGGAGTCGACTGAAGCTTTCTTT. It is translated as CASSLPPGQESTEAFF.

The chain couples TRBV12-3 or TRBV12-4 to TRBJ1-5; perhaps TRBD1 as D (5 bases). Between the trimmed V and J ends, which lost 6 bases and 9 bases, there was a span of 15 bases. This CDR3 is 13 amino acids long. This CDR3 reads CASRLGETGPQHF. The CDR3 DNA reads as TGTGCCAGCAGACTAGGGGAAACAGGGCCCCAGCATTTT.

The chain joins TRBV6-5 to TRBJ1-5, with a tentative D call TRBD1 (5 bases). The CDR3 covers 14 residues. Trimming removed 6 bases from V and 5 bases from J, with 14 bases in between. In germline, CDR1 is MNHEY, CDR2 SVGAGI. CDR3 sequence: CASRASGPYQPQHF. The CDR3, as DNA: TGTGCCAGCAGAGCGTCGGGACCGTATCAGCCCCAGCATTTT.

This chain uses TRBV19 with TRBJ2-7; 7 bases are shared with TRBD2. Germline V gives CDR1 LNHDA, CDR2 SQIVND (reference sequence). The CDR3 is 14 residues long. V lost 2 bases and J lost 0; bases outside the gene matches: 1. For the CDR3, the DNA is TGTGCCAGTAGTATACGGGAGGACTCCTACGAGCAGTACTTC. Its translation: CASSIREDSYEQYF.

This chain uses TRBV2 with TRBJ2-3, with 8 bases identical to TRBD2. V lost 6 bases, J lost 5 bases, and 10 bases stayed unmatched. This CDR3 contains 15 residues. CDR1 is SNHLY, CDR2 FYNNEI, per germline. CDR3 in amino acids: CASRGGLGIRDTQYF. The CDR3 DNA sequence: TGTGCCAGCAGAGGGGGACTAGGCATTAGAGATACGCAGTATTTT.

The chain couples TRBV5-1 to TRBJ2-5; D remains unclear. Germline CDR1 SGHRS, CDR2 YFSETQ. Trimming removed 4 bases from V and 0 bases from J, with 13 bases in between. This CDR3 region has 15 residues. The CDR3 reads CASSLSLLYQETQYF. Here the CDR3 DNA reads TGCGCCAGCAGCCTAAGCCTCCTCTACCAAGAGACCCAGTACTTC.